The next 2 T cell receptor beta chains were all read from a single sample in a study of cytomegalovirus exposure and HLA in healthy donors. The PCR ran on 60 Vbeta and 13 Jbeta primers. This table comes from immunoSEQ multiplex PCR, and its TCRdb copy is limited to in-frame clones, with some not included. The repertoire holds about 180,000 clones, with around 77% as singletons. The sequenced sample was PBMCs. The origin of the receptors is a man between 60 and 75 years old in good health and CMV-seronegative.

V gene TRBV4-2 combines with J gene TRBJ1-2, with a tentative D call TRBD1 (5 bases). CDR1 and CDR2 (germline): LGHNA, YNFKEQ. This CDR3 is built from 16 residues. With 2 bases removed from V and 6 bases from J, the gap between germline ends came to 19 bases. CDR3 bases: TGTGCCAGCAGCCAATATGTCGGGGGGGTCGTTAATGGCTACACCTTC. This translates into CASSQYVGGVVNGYTF.

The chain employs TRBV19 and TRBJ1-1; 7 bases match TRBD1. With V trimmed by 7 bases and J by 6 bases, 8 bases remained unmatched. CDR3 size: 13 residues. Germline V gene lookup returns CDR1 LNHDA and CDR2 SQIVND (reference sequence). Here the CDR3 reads CASNPQGRPEAFF. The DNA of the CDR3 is TGTGCCAGTAATCCACAGGGGCGCCCTGAAGCTTTCTTT.